The clone carrying this T cell receptor beta chain was counted only a few times. Its antigen is currently unknown. The CDR3 consists of 18 residues. Germline V gene sequence: CDR1 MDHEN, CDR2 SYDVKM. J gave up 2 bases and V 3 bases, and 13 bases lay outside the gene matches. This entry is derived from a study of T cells in Graves' hyperthyroidism and ophthalmopathy. Study overall: At initial diagnosis, before any treatment had begun, peripheral blood was obtained.

Together with thyroid ultrasound, orbital computed tomography, serum thyroxine and TRAb, clinical symptoms were used for diagnoses. Overall study results and limits: Among clonotypes expanded in thyroid above 0.001, most were also found in blood.

The TCR beta CDR3 regions underwent amplification using RNA transcripts as the source. An initial round of RT-PCR targeting the TCR CDR3 relied on the HTBI primer set. MiXCR was run by TCRdb on the multiplex PCR reads, yielding one entry per CDR3 protein. The repertoire holds approximately 620,000 distinct CDR3 sequences, with approximately 14% as singletons. The specimen sequenced was blood. The sequence derives from a woman in her 30s with Graves' hyperthyroidism that later progressed to Graves' ophthalmopathy. The rearrangement links TRBV28 to TRBJ2-1; 7 nucleotides line up with TRBD1. The CDR3: CASSFRPFRDRTYNEQFF. For the CDR3, the DNA is TGTGCCAGCAGTTTCAGACCTTTCCGGGACAGAACCTACAATGAGCAGTTCTTC.